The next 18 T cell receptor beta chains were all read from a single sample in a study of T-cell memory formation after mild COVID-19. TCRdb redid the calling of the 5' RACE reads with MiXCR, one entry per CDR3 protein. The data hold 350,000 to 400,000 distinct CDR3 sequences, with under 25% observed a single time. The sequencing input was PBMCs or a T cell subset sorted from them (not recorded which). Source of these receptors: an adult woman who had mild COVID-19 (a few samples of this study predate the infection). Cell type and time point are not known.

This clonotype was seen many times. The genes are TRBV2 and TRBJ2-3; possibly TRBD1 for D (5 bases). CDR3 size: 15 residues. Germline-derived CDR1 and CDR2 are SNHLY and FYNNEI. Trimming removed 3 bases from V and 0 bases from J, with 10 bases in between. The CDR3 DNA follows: TGTGCCAGCAGTGATGTCCGACAGAGCACAGATACGCAGTATTTT. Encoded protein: CASSDVRQSTDTQYF.

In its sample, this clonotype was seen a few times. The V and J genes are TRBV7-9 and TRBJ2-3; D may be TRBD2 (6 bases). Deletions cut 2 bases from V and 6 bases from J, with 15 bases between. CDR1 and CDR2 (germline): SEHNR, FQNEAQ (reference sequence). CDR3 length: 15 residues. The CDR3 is CASSLLPGGGDTQYF. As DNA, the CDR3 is TGTGCCAGCAGCTTACTCCCTGGTGGAGGGGATACGCAGTATTTT. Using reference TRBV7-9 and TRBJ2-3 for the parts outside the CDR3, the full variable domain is DTGVSQNPRHKITKRGQNVTFRCDPISEHNRLYWYRQTLGQGPEFLTYFQNEAQLEKSRLLSDRFSAERPKGSFSTLEIQRTEQGDSAMYLCASSLLPGGGDTQYFGPGTRLTVL.

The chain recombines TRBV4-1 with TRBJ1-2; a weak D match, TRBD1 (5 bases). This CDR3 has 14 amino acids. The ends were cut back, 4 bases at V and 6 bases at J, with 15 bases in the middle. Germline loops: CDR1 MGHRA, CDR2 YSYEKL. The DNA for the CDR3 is TGCGCCAGCAGCCCGCTAGGGACGACTAATGGCTACACCTTC. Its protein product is CASSPLGTTNGYTF.

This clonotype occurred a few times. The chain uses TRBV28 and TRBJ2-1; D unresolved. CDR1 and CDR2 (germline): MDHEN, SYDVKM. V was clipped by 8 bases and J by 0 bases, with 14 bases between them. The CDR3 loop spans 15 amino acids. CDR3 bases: TGTGCCAGCCATTCCGGGCCAAGCTCCTACAATGAGCAGTTCTTC. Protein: CASHSGPSSYNEQFF.

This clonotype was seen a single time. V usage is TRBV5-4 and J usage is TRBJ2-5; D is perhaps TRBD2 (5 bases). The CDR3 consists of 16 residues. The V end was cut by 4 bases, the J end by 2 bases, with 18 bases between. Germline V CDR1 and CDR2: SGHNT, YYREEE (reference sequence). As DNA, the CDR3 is TGTGCCAGCAGCCCCGCCGGGGTGCGGGCGCAAGAGACCCAGTACTTC. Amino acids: CASSPAGVRAQETQYF.

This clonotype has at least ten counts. The CDR3 sequence is CAISGGEISYEQYF. CDR3 DNA: TGTGCCATCAGTGGAGGGGAAATCTCCTACGAGCAGTACTTC. J is TRBJ2-7 and V is TRBV10-3; D tentatively fits TRBD1 or TRBD2 (5 bases each). V lost 4 bases, J lost 0 bases, and 10 bases lay in between. The CDR3 is made up of 14 amino acids. Germline values: CDR1 ENHRY, CDR2 SYGVKD.

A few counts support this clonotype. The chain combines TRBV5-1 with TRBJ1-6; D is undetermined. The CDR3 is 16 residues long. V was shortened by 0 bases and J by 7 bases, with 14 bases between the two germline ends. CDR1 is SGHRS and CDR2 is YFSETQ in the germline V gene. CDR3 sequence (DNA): TGCGCCAGCAGCTTGGGGACCTCGCGTGGAAATTCACCCCTCCACTTT. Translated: CASSLGTSRGNSPLHF. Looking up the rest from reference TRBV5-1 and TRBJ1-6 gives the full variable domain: KAGVTQTPRYLIKTRGQQVTLSCSPISGHRSVSWYQQTPGQGLQFLFEYFSETQRNKGNFPGRFSGRQFSNSRSEMNVSTLELGDSALYLCASSLGTSRGNSPLHFGNGTRLTVT.

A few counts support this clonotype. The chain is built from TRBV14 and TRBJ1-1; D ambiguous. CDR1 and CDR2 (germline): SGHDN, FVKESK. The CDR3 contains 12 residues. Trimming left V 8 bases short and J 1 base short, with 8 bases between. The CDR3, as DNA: TGTGCCAGCGGTCGGTGGAACACTGAAGCTTTCTTT. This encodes CASGRWNTEAFF.

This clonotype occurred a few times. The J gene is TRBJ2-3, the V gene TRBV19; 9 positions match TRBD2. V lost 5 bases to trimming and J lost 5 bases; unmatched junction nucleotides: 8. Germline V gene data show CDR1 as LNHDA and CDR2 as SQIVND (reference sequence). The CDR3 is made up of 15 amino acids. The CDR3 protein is CASSVSGSKVDTQYF. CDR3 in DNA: TGTGCCAGTAGTGTTAGCGGGAGCAAGGTAGATACGCAGTATTTT.

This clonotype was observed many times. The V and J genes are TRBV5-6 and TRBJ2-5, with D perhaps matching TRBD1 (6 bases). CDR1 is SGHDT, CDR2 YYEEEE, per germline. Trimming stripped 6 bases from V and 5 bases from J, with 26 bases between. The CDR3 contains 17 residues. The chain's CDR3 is CASTSPSSWGLAETQYF. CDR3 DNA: TGTGCCAGCACCTCCCCTTCGAGCTGGGGGCTTGCGGAGACCCAGTACTTC.

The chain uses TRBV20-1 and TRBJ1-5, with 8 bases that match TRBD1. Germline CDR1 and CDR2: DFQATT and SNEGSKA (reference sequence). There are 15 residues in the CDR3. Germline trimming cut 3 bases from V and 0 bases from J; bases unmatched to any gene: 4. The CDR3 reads CSASRQGNSNQPQHF. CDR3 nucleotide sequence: TGCAGTGCTAGCCGACAGGGGAATAGCAATCAGCCCCAGCATTTT.

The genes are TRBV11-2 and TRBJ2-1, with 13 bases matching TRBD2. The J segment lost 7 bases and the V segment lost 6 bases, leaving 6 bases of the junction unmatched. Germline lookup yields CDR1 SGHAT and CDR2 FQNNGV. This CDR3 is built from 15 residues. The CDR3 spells CASRGLAGRSNEQFF. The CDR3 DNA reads TGTGCCAGCAGGGGACTAGCGGGGCGTTCAAATGAGCAGTTCTTC.

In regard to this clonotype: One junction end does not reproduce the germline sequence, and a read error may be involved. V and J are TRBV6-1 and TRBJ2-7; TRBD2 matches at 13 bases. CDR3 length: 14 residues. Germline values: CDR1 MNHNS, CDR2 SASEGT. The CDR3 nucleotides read TGTGCCAGCAGACCGTGGGGACTAGCGGGATGGGGAAGCTTC. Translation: CASRPWGLAGWGSF.

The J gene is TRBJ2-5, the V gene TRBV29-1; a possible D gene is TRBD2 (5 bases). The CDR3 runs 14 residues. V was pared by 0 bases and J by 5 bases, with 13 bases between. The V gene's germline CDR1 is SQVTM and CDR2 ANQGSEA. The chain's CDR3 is CSVEEMGVKETQYF. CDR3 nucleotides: TGCAGCGTTGAAGAAATGGGAGTAAAGGAGACCCAGTACTTC. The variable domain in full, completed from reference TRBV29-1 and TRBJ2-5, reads SAVISQKPSRDICQRGTSLTIQCQVDSQVTMMFWYRQQPGQSLTLIATANQGSEATYESGFVIDKFPISRPNLTFSTLTVSNMSPEDSSIYLCSVEEMGVKETQYFGPGTRLLVL.

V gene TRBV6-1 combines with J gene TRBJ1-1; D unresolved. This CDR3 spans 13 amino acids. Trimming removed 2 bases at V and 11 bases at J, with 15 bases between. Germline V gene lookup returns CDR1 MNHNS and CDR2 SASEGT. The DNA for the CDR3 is TGTGCCAGCAGTGAAAGCTCATCCGTCTGGGCTTTCTTT. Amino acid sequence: CASSESSSVWAFF.

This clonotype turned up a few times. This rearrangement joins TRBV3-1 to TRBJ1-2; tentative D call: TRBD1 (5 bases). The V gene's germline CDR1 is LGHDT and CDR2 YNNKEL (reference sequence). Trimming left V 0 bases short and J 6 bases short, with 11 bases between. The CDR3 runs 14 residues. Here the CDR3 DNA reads TGTGCCAGCAGCCAAGAGGACTGGGGGGATGGCTACACCTTC. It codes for CASSQEDWGDGYTF.

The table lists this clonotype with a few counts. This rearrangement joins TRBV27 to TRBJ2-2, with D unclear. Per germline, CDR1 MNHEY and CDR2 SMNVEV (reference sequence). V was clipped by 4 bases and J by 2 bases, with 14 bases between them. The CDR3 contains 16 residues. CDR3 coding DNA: TGTGCCAGCAGTTCCTCCTTGCGTAGTAACACCGGGGAGCTGTTTTTT. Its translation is CASSSSLRSNTGELFF.

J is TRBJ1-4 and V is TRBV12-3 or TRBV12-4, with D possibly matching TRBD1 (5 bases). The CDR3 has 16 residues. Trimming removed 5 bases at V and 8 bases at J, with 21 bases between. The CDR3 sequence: CASSDRNAGGREKLFF. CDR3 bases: TGTGCCAGCAGTGATCGGAACGCTGGGGGGAGGGAAAAACTGTTTTTT.